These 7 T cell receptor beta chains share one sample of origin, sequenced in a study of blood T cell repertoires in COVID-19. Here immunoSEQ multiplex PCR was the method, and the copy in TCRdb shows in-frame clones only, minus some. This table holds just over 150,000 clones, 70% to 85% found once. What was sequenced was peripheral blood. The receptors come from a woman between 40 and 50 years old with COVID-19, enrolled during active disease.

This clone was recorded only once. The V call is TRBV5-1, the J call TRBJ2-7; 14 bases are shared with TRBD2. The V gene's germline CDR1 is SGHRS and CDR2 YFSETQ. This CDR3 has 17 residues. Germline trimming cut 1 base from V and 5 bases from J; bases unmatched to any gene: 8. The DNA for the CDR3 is TGCGCCAGCAGCTTGCGGAGACTAGCGGGGGGGCAGGACGAGCAGTACGTC. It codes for CASSLRRLAGGQDEQYV.

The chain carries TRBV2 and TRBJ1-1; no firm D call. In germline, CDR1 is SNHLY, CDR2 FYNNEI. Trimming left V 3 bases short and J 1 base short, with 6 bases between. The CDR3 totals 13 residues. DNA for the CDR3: TGTGCCAGCAGTGATAACAAGAACACTGAAGCTTTCTTT. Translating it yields CASSDNKNTEAFF. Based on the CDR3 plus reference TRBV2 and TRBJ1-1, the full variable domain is EPEVTQTPSHQVTQMGQEVILRCVPISNHLYFYWYRQILGQKVEFLVSFYNNEISEKSEIFDDQFSVERPDGSNFTLKIRSTKLEDSAMYFCASSDNKNTEAFFGQGTRLTVV.

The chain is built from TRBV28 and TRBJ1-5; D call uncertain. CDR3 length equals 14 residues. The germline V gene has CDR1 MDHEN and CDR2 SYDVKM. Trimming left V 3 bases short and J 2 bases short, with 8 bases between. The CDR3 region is CASSLPLGNQPQHF. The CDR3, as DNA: TGTGCCAGCAGTTTGCCACTTGGCAATCAGCCCCAGCATTTT.

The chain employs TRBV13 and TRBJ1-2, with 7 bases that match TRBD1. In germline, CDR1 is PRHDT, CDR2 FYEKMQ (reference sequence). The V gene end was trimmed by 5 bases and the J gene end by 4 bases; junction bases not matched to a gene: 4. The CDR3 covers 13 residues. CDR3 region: CASSSTGAYGYTF. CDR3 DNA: TGTGCCAGCAGCAGTACAGGGGCCTATGGCTACACCTTC.

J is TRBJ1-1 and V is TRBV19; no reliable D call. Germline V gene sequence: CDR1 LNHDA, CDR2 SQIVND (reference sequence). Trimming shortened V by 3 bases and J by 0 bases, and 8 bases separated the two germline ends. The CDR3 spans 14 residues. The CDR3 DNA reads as TGTGCCAGTAGTATTACAGATATGAACACTGAAGCTTTCTTT. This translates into CASSITDMNTEAFF. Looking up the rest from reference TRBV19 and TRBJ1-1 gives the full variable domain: DGGITQSPKYLFRKEGQNVTLSCEQNLNHDAMYWYRQDPGQGLRLIYYSQIVNDFQKGDIAEGYSVSREKKESFPLTVTSAQKNPTAFYLCASSITDMNTEAFFGQGTRLTVV.

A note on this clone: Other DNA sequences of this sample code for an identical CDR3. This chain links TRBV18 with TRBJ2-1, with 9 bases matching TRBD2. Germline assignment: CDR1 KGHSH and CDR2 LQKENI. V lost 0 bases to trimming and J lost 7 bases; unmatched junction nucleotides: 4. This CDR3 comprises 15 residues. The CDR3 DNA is TGTGCCAGCTCACCACCTAGCGGGAGTAGGAATGAGCAGTTCTTC. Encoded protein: CASSPPSGSRNEQFF. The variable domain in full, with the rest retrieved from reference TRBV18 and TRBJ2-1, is NAGVMQNPRHLVRRRGQEARLRCSPMKGHSHVYWYRQLPEEGLKFMVYLQKENIIDESGMPKERFSAEFPKEGPSILRIQQVVRGDSAAYFCASSPPSGSRNEQFFGPGTRLTVL.

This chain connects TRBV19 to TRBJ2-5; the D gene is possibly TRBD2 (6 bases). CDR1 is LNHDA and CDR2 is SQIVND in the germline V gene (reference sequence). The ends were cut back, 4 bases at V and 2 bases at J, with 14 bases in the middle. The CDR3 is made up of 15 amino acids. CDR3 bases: TGTGCCAGTAGTAGCGCCGGGACTTATCAAGAGACCCAGTACTTC. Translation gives CASSSAGTYQETQYF.